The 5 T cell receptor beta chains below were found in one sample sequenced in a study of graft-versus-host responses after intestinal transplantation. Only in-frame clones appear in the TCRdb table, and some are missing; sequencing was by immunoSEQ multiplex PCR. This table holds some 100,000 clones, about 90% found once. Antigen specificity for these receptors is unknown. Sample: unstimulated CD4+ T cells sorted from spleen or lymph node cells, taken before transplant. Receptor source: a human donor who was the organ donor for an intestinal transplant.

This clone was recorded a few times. The CDR3 DNA reads as TGCGCCAGCAGCGAAAAGGGGACTGGCTATGGCTACACCTTC. This sequence encodes CASSEKGTGYGYTF. The J gene is TRBJ1-2, the V gene TRBV4-1; D may be TRBD1 (5 bases). CDR3 size: 14 residues. Trimming took 5 bases from V and 4 from J, leaving 14 bases between them. Germline V gene sequence: CDR1 MGHRA, CDR2 YSYEKL.

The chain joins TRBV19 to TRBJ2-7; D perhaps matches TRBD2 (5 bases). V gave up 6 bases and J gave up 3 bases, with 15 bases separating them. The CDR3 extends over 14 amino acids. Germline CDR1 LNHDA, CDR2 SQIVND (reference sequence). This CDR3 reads CASRLGGSGYEQYF. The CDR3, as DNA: TGTGCCAGTAGACTCGGAGGATCAGGCTACGAGCAGTACTTC.

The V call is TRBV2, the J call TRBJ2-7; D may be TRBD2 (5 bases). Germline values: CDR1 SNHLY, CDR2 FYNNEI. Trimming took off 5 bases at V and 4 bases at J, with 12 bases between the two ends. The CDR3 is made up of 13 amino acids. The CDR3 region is CASSQDGVYEQYF. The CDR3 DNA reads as TGTGCCAGCAGTCAGGACGGGGTATACGAGCAGTACTTC.

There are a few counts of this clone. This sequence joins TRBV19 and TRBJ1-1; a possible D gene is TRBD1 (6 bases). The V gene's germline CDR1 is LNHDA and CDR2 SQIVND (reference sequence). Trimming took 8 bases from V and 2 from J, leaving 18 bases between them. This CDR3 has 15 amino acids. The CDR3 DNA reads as TGTGCCAGTGCCCGACAGGACCGAATCAACACTGAAGCTTTCTTT. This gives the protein CASARQDRINTEAFF.

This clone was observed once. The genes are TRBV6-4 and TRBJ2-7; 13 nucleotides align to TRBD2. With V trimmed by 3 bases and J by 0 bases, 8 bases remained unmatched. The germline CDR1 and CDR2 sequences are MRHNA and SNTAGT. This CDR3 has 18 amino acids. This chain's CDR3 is CASSEPGLAGPSSYEQYF. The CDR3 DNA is TGTGCCAGCAGTGAACCGGGACTAGCGGGGCCCAGCTCCTACGAGCAGTACTTC.